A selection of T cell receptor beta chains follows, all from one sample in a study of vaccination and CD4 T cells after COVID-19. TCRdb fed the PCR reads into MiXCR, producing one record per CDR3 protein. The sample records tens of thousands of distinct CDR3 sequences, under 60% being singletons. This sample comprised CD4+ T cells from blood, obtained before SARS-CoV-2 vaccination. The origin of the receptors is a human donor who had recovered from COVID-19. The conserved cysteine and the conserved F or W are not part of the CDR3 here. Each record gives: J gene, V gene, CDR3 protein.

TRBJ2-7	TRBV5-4	ASSSSGYSYEQY
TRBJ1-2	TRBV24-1	ATSDSQSSNYGYT
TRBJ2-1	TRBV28	ASSSLGGSSYNEQF
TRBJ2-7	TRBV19	ASSSRTSGTYEQY
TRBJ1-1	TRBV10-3	AISVGLTEAF
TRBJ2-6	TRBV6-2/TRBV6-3	ASSSTGTGANVLT
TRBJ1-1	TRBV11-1	ASSLESPGFGTEAF
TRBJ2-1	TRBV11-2	ASSPPAGGPGVVQF
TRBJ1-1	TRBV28	ASSSSVSTEAF
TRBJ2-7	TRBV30	ARTSGTGEQY
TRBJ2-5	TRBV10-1	ASPLSKQETQY
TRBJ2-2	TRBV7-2	ASSLGLGTGELF
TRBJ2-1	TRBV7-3	ASSLSVNDGSLQF
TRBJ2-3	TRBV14	ASSQDGDTQY
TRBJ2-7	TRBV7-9	ASSLSAGRYEQY
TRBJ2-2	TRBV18	ASSPLSQNTGELF
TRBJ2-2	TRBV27	ASSLGSANTGELF